This entry is about one T cell receptor (beta chain). Naive CD45RA+ and memory CD45RA-negative subsets were split from CD4+ cells. CDR1 and CDR2 from the germline V gene are SGHRS and YFSETQ. The CDR3 runs 14 residues. Trimming cost V 0 bases and J 5 bases, with 12 bases left between them. The source of the sample is a study of shared clonotypes between healthy human individuals. The repertoire was sequenced with immunoSEQ multiplex PCR; TCRdb's copy has only in-frame clones and lacks some. The sample holds 600,000 to 800,000 clones, 55% to 75% seen once. This clonotype was obtained from a woman aged 30 to 39 in good health. The sequenced sample consisted of memory CD4+ T cells sorted from blood. Subset reported: CD45RA-negative fraction. The chain carries TRBV5-1 and TRBJ2-7; D may match TRBD1 or TRBD2 (5 bases each). Here the CDR3 reads CASSLAGTLDEQYF. The CDR3 DNA reads as TGCGCCAGCAGCTTGGCCGGGACCCTTGACGAGCAGTACTTC.